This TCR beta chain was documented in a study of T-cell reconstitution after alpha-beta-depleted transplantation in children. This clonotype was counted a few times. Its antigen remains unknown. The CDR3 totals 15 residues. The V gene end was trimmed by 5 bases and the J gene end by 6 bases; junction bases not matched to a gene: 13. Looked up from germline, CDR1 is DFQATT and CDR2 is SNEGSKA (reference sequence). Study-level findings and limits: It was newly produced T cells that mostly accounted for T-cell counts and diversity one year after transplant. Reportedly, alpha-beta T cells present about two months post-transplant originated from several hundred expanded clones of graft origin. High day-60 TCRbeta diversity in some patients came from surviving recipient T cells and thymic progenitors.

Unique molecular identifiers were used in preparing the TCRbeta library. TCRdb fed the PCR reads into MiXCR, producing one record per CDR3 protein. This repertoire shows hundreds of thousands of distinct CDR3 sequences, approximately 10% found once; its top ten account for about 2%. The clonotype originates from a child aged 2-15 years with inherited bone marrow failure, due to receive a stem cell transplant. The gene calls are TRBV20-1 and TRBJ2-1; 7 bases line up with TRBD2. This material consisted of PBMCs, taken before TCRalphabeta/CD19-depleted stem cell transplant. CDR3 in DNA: TGCAGTGCTGGAGGGGCTAGCGGCCTTCTCAATGAGCAGTTCTTC. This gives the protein CSAGGASGLLNEQFF.